This T cell receptor beta chain was recovered during a study of T cells in tumors after PD-1 blockade. The study's findings and limits: Approximately 43% of tumor TCR clonotypes were also found in blood.

Measured with immunoSEQ multiplex PCR; TCRdb has only the in-frame clones, and not every one. Altogether tens of thousands of clones are present, 75% to 85% being singletons, with the ten largest covering over 15%. This clone was found once. The antigen remains undetermined. CDR3 length: 13 residues. The trim removed 0 bases at V and 7 bases at J, leaving 2 bases unmatched. Germline loops: CDR1 SGHDT, CDR2 YYEEEE. Sequenced material: PBMCs, taken before anti-PD-1 treatment. The chain recombines TRBV5-6 with TRBJ1-1; 8 nucleotides align to TRBD1. The clonotype comes from a human donor with basal cell carcinoma. DNA of the CDR3: TGTGCCAGCAGCTTGGTAGGGACAGGTGAAGCTTTCTTT. Its translation: CASSLVGTGEAFF. The full variable domain, with the rest looked up from reference TRBV5-6 and TRBJ1-1, is DAGVTQSPTHLIKTRGQQVTLRCSPKSGHDTVSWYQQALGQGPQFIFQYYEEEERQRGNFPDRFSGHQFPNYSSELNVNALLLGDSALYLCASSLVGTGEAFFGQGTRLTVV.